One and the same sample provided the 21 T cell receptor beta chains below, sequenced in a study of CD8 T cells in Susac syndrome. An amount of RNA that ranged from roughly 0.5 to 1 ug was reverse transcribed with random hexamers. TCRdb independently ran MiXCR on the immunoSEQ multiplex PCR reads; one entry per CDR3 protein. The table shows fewer than 200,000 distinct CDR3 sequences, with roughly 94% occurring only once. The sample taken for sequencing was CD4+ T cells from PBMCs. These receptors were collected from a human donor in good health.

The chain carries TRBV28 and TRBJ1-1; unclear D gene. Between the trimmed V and J ends, which lost 3 bases and 0 bases, there was a span of 2 bases. The CDR3 runs to 12 residues. CDR1 MDHEN and CDR2 SYDVKM come from the germline V gene. CDR3 nucleotide sequence: TGTGCCAGCAGTTTGGTGAACACTGAAGCTTTCTTT. It is translated as CASSLVNTEAFF.

This clonotype was counted a single time. The CDR3 loop is CASSQVTGAPYNEQFF. DNA for the CDR3: TGTGCCAGCAGCCAAGTAACGGGGGCGCCCTACAATGAGCAGTTCTTC. The chain has TRBV3-1 and TRBJ2-1, with D perhaps assigned TRBD1 or TRBD2 (6 bases each). V was clipped by 1 base and J by 2 bases, with 12 bases between them. CDR1 and CDR2 (germline): LGHDT, YNNKEL (reference sequence). The CDR3 is made up of 16 amino acids.

There are a few counts of this clonotype. The rearrangement uses TRBV24-1 and TRBJ2-2, with D possibly TRBD1 on 5 matching bases. Germline V gene lookup returns CDR1 KGHDR and CDR2 SFDVKD. The CDR3 has 14 residues. V lost 5 bases and J lost 4, with 10 bases in between. CDR3 loop: CATSGQGGTGELFF. The DNA of the CDR3 is TGTGCCACCAGTGGGCAGGGCGGCACCGGGGAGCTGTTTTTT.

The genes are TRBV9 and TRBJ1-1; D is possibly TRBD1 (5 bases). This CDR3 comprises 13 residues. Trimming cost V 0 bases and J 8 bases, with 11 bases left between them. Germline-derived CDR1 and CDR2 are SGDLS and YYNGEE. CDR3 region: CASSVEGRREAFF. The CDR3 region has the DNA TGTGCCAGCAGCGTAGAGGGGAGAAGAGAAGCTTTCTTT.

The chain joins TRBV7-2 to TRBJ2-2; D gene ambiguous. The germline V gene has CDR1 SGHTA and CDR2 FQGNSA. V was pared by 3 bases and J by 3 bases, with 5 bases between. This CDR3 contains 13 residues. The CDR3 DNA sequence: TGTGCCAGCAGCTTCCTCTACACCGGGGAGCTGTTTTTT. Translation gives CASSFLYTGELFF.

This rearrangement joins TRBV4-3 to TRBJ2-1; maybe TRBD1 (5 bases). The CDR3 is 14 amino acids. The V gene's germline CDR1 is LGHNA and CDR2 YSLEER. Trimming took off 0 bases at V and 6 bases at J, with 9 bases between the two ends. CDR3 DNA: TGCGCCAGCAGCCAAGATGACAGCCGCAATGAGCAGTTCTTC. This codes for CASSQDDSRNEQFF.

The rearrangement uses TRBV20-1 and TRBJ2-1; no firm D call. CDR1 and CDR2 (germline): DFQATT, SNEGSKA (reference sequence). CDR3 size: 12 residues. Deletions cut 2 bases from V and 9 bases from J, with 11 bases between. CDR3 region: CSARSLLGEQFF. Here the CDR3 DNA reads TGCAGTGCTAGAAGTCTTCTCGGTGAGCAGTTCTTC.

The CDR3 sequence is CASSQLAGEGYNEQFF. The CDR3 nucleotides read TGTGCCAGCAGCCAACTTGCCGGTGAGGGGTACAATGAGCAGTTCTTC. The rearrangement uses TRBV3-1 and TRBJ2-1; D is perhaps TRBD1 or TRBD2 (5 bases each). V was trimmed by 2 bases and J by 4 bases, leaving 15 bases between them. The CDR3 sequence is 16 residues long. Germline values: CDR1 LGHDT, CDR2 YNNKEL (reference sequence).

The chain joins TRBV28 to TRBJ2-1; possible D gene TRBD2, 6 bases. The CDR3 is 15 residues long. The germline CDR1 and CDR2 sequences are MDHEN and SYDVKM. The germline V and J ends were trimmed by 7 bases and 8 bases, with 21 bases remaining between them. CDR3 residues: CASNREGGLRYEQFF. CDR3 DNA: TGTGCCAGCAACAGAGAGGGAGGCCTCAGGTATGAGCAGTTCTTC. Using reference TRBV28 and TRBJ2-1 for the parts outside the CDR3, the full variable domain is DVKVTQSSRYLVKRTGEKVFLECVQDMDHENMFWYRQDPGLGLRLIYFSYDVKMKEKGDIPEGYSVSREKKERFSLILESASTNQTSMYLCASNREGGLRYEQFFGPGTRLTVL.

The CDR3 reads CASKDRGSADTQYF. The CDR3 DNA follows: TGTGCCAGCAAGGACAGGGGTTCTGCAGATACGCAGTATTTT. The chain joins TRBV2 to TRBJ2-3; 9 bases align to TRBD1. J lost 4 bases, V lost 7 bases, and 6 bases had no gene match. The CDR3 extends over 14 amino acids. CDR1 and CDR2 from the germline V gene are SNHLY and FYNNEI.

This chain links TRBV29-1 with TRBJ2-7, with D perhaps matching TRBD1 (7 bases). Germline loops: CDR1 SQVTM, CDR2 ANQGSEA. Deletions cut 6 bases from V and 2 bases from J, with 23 bases between. This CDR3 region has 16 residues. DNA of the CDR3: TGCAGCGTCAAAACGCCAGGGGGGCCCAGACCCTACGAGCAGTACTTC. Its translation: CSVKTPGGPRPYEQYF.

This chain joins TRBV6-6 and TRBJ2-7; D is unresolved. V lost 2 bases and J lost 5, with 13 bases in between. The germline V gene has CDR1 MNHNY and CDR2 SVGAGI (reference sequence). The CDR3 is 14 residues long. CDR3 nucleotide sequence: TGTGCCAGCAGTTACAGGCCGGATACTAACGAGCAGTACTTC. It is translated as CASSYRPDTNEQYF.

This clonotype was recorded once. V is TRBV5-1 and J is TRBJ2-5; D unresolved. CDR3 size: 14 residues. Germline V gene sequence: CDR1 SGHRS, CDR2 YFSETQ. The ends were cut back, 4 bases at V and 1 base at J, with 11 bases in the middle. CDR3 in amino acids: CASSRRKLQETQYF. The DNA for the CDR3 is TGCGCCAGCAGCCGGCGGAAACTCCAAGAGACCCAGTACTTC.

The rearrangement joins TRBV28 to TRBJ2-7; TRBD1 agrees at 7 bases. Germline V gives CDR1 MDHEN, CDR2 SYDVKM. CDR3 length: 12 residues. The ends lost 6 bases at V and 6 bases at J; junction bases unmatched: 5. The CDR3 reads CASSGQESEQYF. DNA for the CDR3: TGTGCCAGCAGCGGACAGGAATCCGAGCAGTACTTC. Supplemented by reference TRBV28 and TRBJ2-7, the full variable domain reads DVKVTQSSRYLVKRTGEKVFLECVQDMDHENMFWYRQDPGLGLRLIYFSYDVKMKEKGDIPEGYSVSREKKERFSLILESASTNQTSMYLCASSGQESEQYFGPGTRLTVT.

The sample holds one count of this clonotype. The chain is built from TRBV20-1 and TRBJ2-7; TRBD1 matches at 8 bases. CDR1 and CDR2 (germline): DFQATT, SNEGSKA (reference sequence). V gave up 4 bases and J gave up 1 base; unmatched junction bases: 12. This CDR3 has 16 residues. The DNA for the CDR3 is TGCAGTGCTATTGGGACAGGCGACCGAATTTCCTACGAGCAGTACTTC. It codes for CSAIGTGDRISYEQYF.

As regards this clonotype: Mismatch with germline at one junction end may stem from a read error. DNA of the CDR3: TGTGCCAGCGGCCTGCTTGTGGACTCCCACGAGCAGTACTTC. Amino acid sequence: CASGLLVDSHEQYF. The chain has TRBV7-2 and TRBJ2-7; D perhaps matches TRBD2 (5 bases). From germline, CDR1 is SGHTA and CDR2 FQGNSA. The CDR3 runs to 14 residues.

This chain joins TRBV20-1 and TRBJ2-1, with D possibly matching TRBD1 (6 bases). This CDR3 has 13 residues. In germline, CDR1 is DFQATT, CDR2 SNEGSKA (reference sequence). V was shortened by 8 bases and J by 3 bases, with 14 bases between the two germline ends. The CDR3, as DNA: TGCAGTTGTCTTGGGACACACTACAATGAGCAGTTCTTC. It codes for CSCLGTHYNEQFF.

The genes are TRBV29-1 and TRBJ2-3, with D possibly being TRBD1 (5 bases). Germline lookup yields CDR1 SQVTM and CDR2 ANQGSEA. This CDR3 is built from 13 residues. Trimming left V 2 bases short and J 3 bases short, with 9 bases between. CDR3 bases: TGCAGCGTTGAATTCCAGGGTACAGATACGCAGTATTTT. This gives the protein CSVEFQGTDTQYF.

V gene TRBV7-7 combines with J gene TRBJ2-1, with 8 positions matching TRBD2. The germline gives CDR1 SSHAT, CDR2 FNYEAQ (reference sequence). CDR3 length equals 14 residues. The CDR3 region has the DNA TGTGCTAGCGGGGTGGGGGGCTCCTACAATGAGCAGTTCTTC. Protein sequence: CASGVGGSYNEQFF.

V is TRBV9 and J is TRBJ2-5, with 7 bases matching TRBD1. The CDR3 runs to 12 residues. With V trimmed by 8 bases and J by 4 bases, 5 bases remained unmatched. Germline CDR1 is SGDLS and CDR2 is YYNGEE. The CDR3 here is CARGTEGETQYF. The CDR3 coding sequence is TGTGCCAGAGGGACAGAGGGAGAGACCCAGTACTTC.

This clonotype appeared a few times. This chain connects TRBV25-1 to TRBJ2-7, with D tentatively TRBD1 or TRBD2 (5 bases each). This CDR3 contains 14 residues. Between the trimmed V and J ends, which lost 4 bases and 6 bases, there was a span of 16 bases. Germline V gene data show CDR1 as MGHDK and CDR2 as SYGVNS. The CDR3 is CASSGVGRGGEQYF. Here the CDR3 DNA reads TGTGCCAGCAGTGGCGTGGGACGAGGAGGCGAGCAGTACTTC.